Listed below are T cell receptor beta chains from one sample, sequenced in a study of a mutant IDH1 vaccine in newly diagnosed glioma. Libraries were prepared by immunoSEQ multiplex PCR; TCRdb keeps only in-frame clonotypes and omits some of them. The sample shows 55,000 or so clones, about 91% of them seen only once. These receptors are not linked to any known antigen. Here the sequenced sample was PBMCs, taken from a glioma patient whose treatment included an IDH1 peptide vaccine. These receptors were taken from a man aged 45-65 years with glioma. CDR3s include the opening cysteine and the closing phenylalanine or tryptophan. Fields, in order: CDR3 protein, CDR3 DNA, V gene, CDR3 length, D gene, J gene, clone size. The D gene is left open where the match is weak. Not all rows give a size; the values are once, few, many and, for expanded clones, a class.

CASSFQGADEKLFF | TGTGCCAGCAGTTTCCAGGGGGCCGATGAAAAACTGTTTTTT | TRBV6-5 | 14 | TRBD1 | TRBJ1-4 | .
CASSPLPGSLNGYTF | TGCGCCAGCAGCCCCCTACCAGGGTCCCTAAATGGCTACACCTTC | TRBV4-3 | 15 | . | TRBJ1-2 | .
CASSVQGSGNTIYF | TGTGCCAGCAGCGTTCAGGGGTCTGGAAACACCATATATTTT | TRBV9 | 14 | . | TRBJ1-3 | once
CASSLRGEETQYF | TGCGCCAGCAGCTTGCGGGGGGAAGAGACCCAGTACTTC | TRBV5-1 | 13 | TRBD2 | TRBJ2-5 | .
CASSITGNANYGYTF | TGTGCCAGCAGCATCACAGGGAACGCTAACTATGGCTACACCTTC | TRBV11-2 | 15 | . | TRBJ1-2 | .
CASSLQGPLEQYF | TGTGCCAGCAGTTTACAGGGCCCCTTGGAGCAGTACTTC | TRBV27 | 13 | . | TRBJ2-7 | .
CASSLLAGLSTDTQYF | TGTGCCAGCAGCTTACTAGCGGGCCTAAGCACAGATACGCAGTATTTT | TRBV7-8 | 16 | TRBD2 | TRBJ2-3 | .
CASSLGPGRNYGYTF | TGTGCCAGCAGCTTAGGGCCGGGACGTAACTATGGCTACACCTTC | TRBV11-2 | 15 | . | TRBJ1-2 | .
CASSQEGTGQSYEQYF | TGCGCCAGCAGCCAAGAGGGGACAGGCCAATCCTACGAGCAGTACTTC | TRBV4-1 | 16 | TRBD1 | TRBJ2-7 | .
CASSQYTANQPQHF | TGCGCCAGCAGCCAATACACAGCAAATCAGCCCCAGCATTTT | TRBV4-1 | 14 | . | TRBJ1-5 | .
CASSRNTGNQPQHF | TGTGCCAGTAGCCGCAACACGGGCAATCAGCCCCAGCATTTT | TRBV19 | 14 | . | TRBJ1-5 | .
CASSPWTGGYNEQFF | TGCGCCAGCAGCCCATGGACAGGGGGGTACAATGAGCAGTTCTTC | TRBV5-1 | 15 | TRBD1 | TRBJ2-1 | once
CASSEFRTGDYEQYF | TGCGCCAGCAGTGAGTTTAGGACAGGGGACTACGAGCAGTACTTC | TRBV10-1 | 15 | TRBD1 | TRBJ2-7 | .
CASSLGQGTHEQYF | TGTGCCAGCAGCTTGGGACAGGGTACCCACGAGCAGTACTTC | TRBV5-6 | 14 | TRBD1 | TRBJ2-7 | .
CASSPAEGGYYNEQFF | TGCGCCAGCAGCCCCGCCGAAGGGGGATACTACAATGAGCAGTTCTTC | TRBV5-1 | 16 | . | TRBJ2-1 | .
CASSQDFRPLVNEQFF | TGTGCCAGCAGCCAAGATTTTAGGCCCTTAGTCAATGAGCAGTTCTTC | TRBV4-2 | 16 | . | TRBJ2-1 | .
CASSLGLAANTGELFF | TGCGCCAGCAGCTTGGGGCTAGCGGCGAACACCGGGGAGCTGTTTTTT | TRBV5-1 | 16 | TRBD2 | TRBJ2-2 | .
CATSRGTGLVEKLFF | TGTGCCACCAGCAGGGGAACAGGGCTGGTAGAAAAACTGTTTTTT | TRBV15 | 15 | . | TRBJ1-4 | few
CASSFDTGGFSYEQYF | TGCGCCAGCAGCTTCGACACGGGGGGCTTCTCCTACGAGCAGTACTTC | TRBV5-1 | 16 | . | TRBJ2-7 | .
CSAQTGGAGNTIYF | TGCAGCGCGCAAACAGGGGGTGCTGGAAACACCATATATTTT | TRBV29-1 | 14 | TRBD1 | TRBJ1-3 | .
CASSPDRGNQPQHF | TGTGCCAGCAGTCCAGACAGGGGGAATCAGCCCCAGCATTTT | TRBV27 | 14 | TRBD1 | TRBJ1-5 | .
CASSYSRTSLTDTQYF | TGTGCCAGCAGTTACTCCCGGACTAGCCTCACAGATACGCAGTATTTT | TRBV6-5 | 16 | TRBD2 | TRBJ2-3 | .
CASSEAGNSNQPQHF | TGCGCCAGCAGTGAAGCTGGGAATAGCAATCAGCCCCAGCATTTT | TRBV10-2 | 15 | . | TRBJ1-5 | .
CASSVAYRNSPLHF | TGTGCCAGCAGCGTAGCTTATAGGAATTCACCCCTCCACTTT | TRBV9 | 14 | . | TRBJ1-6 | .
CATSRRQGSYNEQFF | TGTGCCACCAGCAGGAGACAGGGGTCCTACAATGAGCAGTTCTTC | TRBV15 | 15 | TRBD1 | TRBJ2-1 | once
CAWSGSTDTQYF | TGTGCCTGGAGTGGGAGCACAGATACGCAGTATTTT | TRBV30 | 12 | . | TRBJ2-3 | once
CASSDPGGNTGELFF | TGTGCCAGCAGTGATCCGGGTGGGAACACCGGGGAGCTGTTTTTT | TRBV2 | 15 | . | TRBJ2-2 | .
CASSRQDSYEQYF | TGTGCCAGCAGCCGACAGGACTCCTACGAGCAGTACTTC | TRBV6-5 | 13 | . | TRBJ2-7 | .
CASGGLAGGETQYF | TGTGCCAGCGGAGGACTAGCGGGAGGGGAGACCCAGTACTTC | TRBV6-1 | 14 | TRBD2 | TRBJ2-5 | .
CASSYSITVNTEAFF | TGTGCCAGCAGTTACTCGATAACAGTGAACACTGAAGCTTTCTTT | TRBV6-5 | 15 | . | TRBJ1-1 | .
CASSADRVGETQYF | TGTGCCAGCAGCGCAGACAGGGTGGGGGAGACCCAGTACTTC | TRBV11-2 | 14 | TRBD1 | TRBJ2-5 | .
CASSLVSQGVGELFF | TGTGCCAGCAGCTTGGTCTCCCAGGGGGTCGGGGAGCTGTTTTTT | TRBV5-4 | 15 | TRBD1 | TRBJ2-2 | .
CSVGGTSNQPQHF | TGCAGCGTTGGAGGGACCAGCAATCAGCCCCAGCATTTT | TRBV29-1 | 13 | . | TRBJ1-5 | .
CASSLNAHGFSGANVLTF | TGCGCCAGCAGCTTAAACGCGCACGGGTTTTCTGGGGCCAACGTCCTGACTTTC | TRBV4-3 | 18 | . | TRBJ2-6 | .
CASRSLSTPRLDNEQFF | TGTGCCAGCAGGTCCCTCTCTACCCCCAGGCTAGACAATGAGCAGTTCTTC | TRBV27 | 17 | . | TRBJ2-1 | .
CASSPPTPGGPEETQYF | TGCGCCAGCAGCCCCCCGACCCCCGGAGGCCCTGAAGAGACCCAGTACTTC | TRBV4-1 | 17 | . | TRBJ2-5 | .
CASAPGLVPYEQYF | TGTGCCAGCGCACCGGGACTAGTTCCCTACGAGCAGTACTTC | TRBV27 | 14 | TRBD2 | TRBJ2-7 | .
CASSPQGALDTQYF | TGTGCCAGCAGCCCCCAGGGTGCATTGGATACGCAGTATTTT | TRBV7-3 | 14 | . | TRBJ2-3 | .
CASSELGTATGADTQYF | TGTGCCAGCAGTGAACTCGGGACGGCGACGGGGGCAGATACGCAGTATTTT | TRBV2 | 17 | . | TRBJ2-3 | .
CASSAGGQGGAAFF | TGTGCCAGCAGTGCCGGGGGCCAGGGGGGGGCAGCTTTCTTT | TRBV27 | 14 | TRBD1 | TRBJ1-1 | once
CASSGAAQYF | TGTGCCAGCAGTGGGGCGGCCCAGTACTTC | TRBV6-6 | 10 | . | TRBJ2-5 | .
CASSPGTSGNYEQYF | TGTGCCAGCAGCCCTGGGACTAGCGGGAACTACGAGCAGTACTTC | TRBV4-2 | 15 | TRBD2 | TRBJ2-7 | .
CAISGGKGTEAFF | TGTGCCATCAGTGGGGGAAAGGGCACTGAAGCTTTCTTT | TRBV10-3 | 13 | . | TRBJ1-1 | .
CASSLWLGTEAFF | TGTGCCAGCAGTCTGTGGTTAGGGACTGAAGCTTTCTTT | TRBV27 | 13 | . | TRBJ1-1 | .
CASSLSGGPDSTDTQYF | TGTGCCAGCAGTTTATCCGGGGGACCGGATAGCACAGATACGCAGTATTTT | TRBV27 | 17 | . | TRBJ2-3 | .
CASSPPWGNTEAFF | TGTGCCAGCAGTCCCCCCTGGGGTAACACTGAAGCTTTCTTT | TRBV6-5 | 14 | . | TRBJ1-1 | .
CASSQDRGPAFF | TGCGCCAGCAGCCAAGATCGGGGTCCGGCTTTCTTC | TRBV4-1 | 12 | . | TRBJ2-1 | .
CASSPPVPREGVYEQYF | TGTGCCAGCAGCCCCCCCGTCCCGCGGGAGGGTGTCTACGAGCAGTACTTC | TRBV7-9 | 17 | TRBD2 | TRBJ2-7 | .
CASSVNRGGEQYF | TGTGCCAGCAGCGTCAACAGGGGCGGCGAGCAGTACTTC | TRBV7-2 | 13 | TRBD1 | TRBJ2-7 | .
CASSGGVSRLTGELFF | TGTGCCAGCAGTGGAGGGGTTTCTCGTCTGACCGGGGAGCTGTTTTTT | TRBV6-1 | 16 | . | TRBJ2-2 | .
CASSVGTGGVDTQYF | TGTGCCAGCAGCGTAGGGACAGGCGGAGTAGATACGCAGTATTTT | TRBV9 | 15 | TRBD1 | TRBJ2-3 | .
CASSLSAVSYNEQFF | TGTGCCAGCAGCTTATCAGCGGTCTCCTACAATGAGCAGTTCTTC | TRBV7-2 | 15 | . | TRBJ2-1 | .
CASSRVTYEQYF | TGTGCCAGCAGTCGAGTCACCTACGAGCAGTACTTC | TRBV7-9 | 12 | . | TRBJ2-7 | .
CASSPHRGQAVINYGYTF | TGTGCCAGCAGCCCTCACAGGGGACAGGCGGTCATTAACTATGGCTACACCTTC | TRBV9 | 18 | TRBD1 | TRBJ1-2 | .
CASSMGSPGLAGPEAYEQYF | TGTGCCAGTAGTATGGGGTCTCCGGGACTAGCGGGCCCGGAAGCCTACGAGCAGTACTTC | TRBV19 | 20 | TRBD2 | TRBJ2-7 | few
CASTLASGGDIQYF | TGTGCCAGTACCCTAGCTAGCGGTGGTGACATTCAGTACTTC | TRBV6-6 | 14 | TRBD2 | TRBJ2-4 | .
CASSLRGLPNNEQFF | TGTGCCAGCAGCTTAAGGGGTCTGCCCAACAATGAGCAGTTCTTC | TRBV7-2 | 15 | . | TRBJ2-1 | once
CASSVGAGGAYEQYF | TGTGCCAGCAGTGTAGGAGCGGGAGGCGCCTACGAGCAGTACTTC | TRBV6-1 | 15 | TRBD2 | TRBJ2-7 | once
CASSSSGLGYQPQHF | TGTGCCAGCAGTTCCTCAGGTCTAGGGTATCAGCCCCAGCATTTT | TRBV27 | 15 | . | TRBJ1-5 | .
CASSIEIQGQPQHF | TGTGCCAGTAGTATAGAAATCCAGGGACAGCCCCAGCATTTT | TRBV19 | 14 | . | TRBJ1-5 | .